Listed below are T cell receptor beta chains from one sample, sequenced in a study of T cells in Graves' hyperthyroidism and ophthalmopathy. Using its own MiXCR run on the multiplex PCR reads, TCRdb lists one record per CDR3 protein. The sample includes roughly 100,000 distinct CDR3 sequences, 40% to 50% seen only once; the top ten take approximately 30%. Input material: blood. All receptors come from a man aged 40-55 years with Graves' hyperthyroidism. Both conserved end residues are part of each CDR3. D genes are given only for firm matches. For some rows the clone size is stated as once, few or many, or as a class when expanded; others skip it.

clone size	D gene	V gene	J gene	CDR3 length	CDR3 protein	CDR3 DNA
.	TRBD1	TRBV20-1	TRBJ1-2	15	CSARLAGQNNYGYTF	TGCAGTGCTAGACTAGCGGGACAGAACAACTATGGCTACACCTTC
.	.	TRBV19	TRBJ1-6	15	CAGAGTATYNSPLHF	TGTGCCGGCGCCGGGACGGCGACCTATAATTCACCCCTCCACTTT
few	.	TRBV30	TRBJ1-5	13	CAWSVTDNQPQHF	TGTGCCTGGAGTGTGACAGACAATCAGCCCCAGCATTTT
.	.	TRBV30	TRBJ2-7	11	CAWSGGFEQYF	TGTGCCTGGAGTGGGGGTTTCGAGCAGTACTTC
.	.	TRBV7-9	TRBJ2-1	12	CAGSFNYNEQFF	TGTGCCGGCAGCTTTAATTACAATGAGCAGTTCTTC
many	.	TRBV6-6	TRBJ2-5	14	CASSYSGGRETQYF	TGTGCCAGCAGTTACTCCGGGGGGCGGGAGACCCAGTACTTC
many	.	TRBV20-1	TRBJ2-1	15	CSASPGTSHLNEQFF	TGCAGTGCTAGCCCCGGGACTTCCCACCTGAATGAGCAGTTCTTC
.	TRBD1	TRBV9	TRBJ2-5	15	CASGGQGNTGETQYF	TGTGCCAGCGGCGGACAGGGGAACACCGGGGAGACCCAGTACTTC
many	TRBD2	TRBV7-2	TRBJ2-3	19	CASSPLPPGLAGNRDTQYF	TGTGCCAGCAGCCCACTACCCCCGGGACTAGCGGGAAACCGAGATACGCAGTATTTT
.	TRBD2	TRBV2	TRBJ2-3	17	CASSQDLSGRATDTQYF	TGTGCCAGCAGCCAAGATTTGAGCGGGAGGGCCACAGATACGCAGTATTTT
many	.	TRBV11-3	TRBJ1-1	15	CASSRRDGMNTEAFF	TGTGCCAGCAGCCGGAGGGACGGGATGAACACTGAAGCTTTCTTT
many	TRBD2	TRBV11-2	TRBJ2-1	15	CASSLAGGPRNEQFF	TGTGCCAGCAGCTTAGCGGGAGGGCCCCGTAATGAGCAGTTCTTC
.	.	TRBV2	TRBJ1-3	15	CASRRDRGSGNTIYF	TGTGCCAGCAGGAGGGACCGCGGCTCTGGAAACACCATATATTTT
many	TRBD1	TRBV7-9	TRBJ2-3	16	CASSLVGTGGADTQYF	TGTGCCAGCAGCCTAGTTGGGACAGGGGGCGCGGATACGCAGTATTTT
many	.	TRBV13	TRBJ2-5	15	CASSLMQGSTETQYF	TGTGCCAGCAGCTTAATGCAGGGGAGTACGGAGACCCAGTACTTC
.	.	TRBV7-3	TRBJ2-1	15	CASSIGTSSYNEQFF	TGTGCCAGCAGCATCGGGACGAGCTCCTACAATGAGCAGTTCTTC
.	.	TRBV9	TRBJ1-2	12	CASSEDSSGNTF	TGTGCCAGCAGCGAAGACAGCTCTGGAAACACCTTC
many	.	TRBV12-3/TRBV12-4	TRBJ2-1	16	CASRDARTSSYNEQFF	TGTGCCAGCAGGGACGCCCGAACCAGCTCCTACAATGAGCAGTTCTTC
many	TRBD2	TRBV20-1	TRBJ2-1	16	CSARASGLAGGREQFF	TGCAGTGCTAGAGCTTCTGGGCTAGCGGGGGGCAGGGAGCAGTTCTTC
few	.	TRBV14	TRBJ1-2	14	CAWSVQGAGYGYTF	TGTGCCTGGAGTGTACAAGGGGCGGGCTATGGCTACACCTTC
many	TRBD2	TRBV6-1	TRBJ2-7	13	CATHSGNSYEQYF	TGTGCCACCCATAGCGGGAACTCCTACGAGCAGTACTTC
few	.	TRBV12-3/TRBV12-4	TRBJ2-1	13	CASSLGSNNEQFF	TGTGCCAGCAGTTTAGGGAGCAACAATGAGCAGTTCTTC
many	.	TRBV19	TRBJ1-1	12	CANELLNTEAFF	TGTGCCAACGAGTTACTGAACACTGAAGCTTTCTTT
many	.	TRBV2	TRBJ1-4	16	CASSEAYNRIGEKLFF	TGTGCCAGCAGTGAAGCGTATAACAGGATCGGCGAAAAACTGTTTTTT
many	.	TRBV4-2	TRBJ1-2	15	CASSQDSAWTYGYTF	TGTGCCAGCAGCCAAGACTCAGCCTGGACCTATGGCTACACCTTC
many	TRBD2	TRBV6-5	TRBJ2-1	18	CASSYSTSALTIGEEQFF	TGTGCCAGCAGTTACTCCACTAGCGCCCTCACGATTGGGGAAGAGCAGTTCTTC
.	.	TRBV15	TRBJ2-2	16	CATSSLGGTGTGELFF	TGTGCCACCAGCAGCTTGGGGGGAACGGGCACCGGGGAGCTGTTTTTT
.	TRBD1	TRBV2	TRBJ2-1	14	CASRGKGAYSEQFF	TGTGCCAGCAGAGGCAAGGGGGCCTACAGTGAGCAGTTCTTC
.	.	TRBV24-1	TRBJ2-2	11	CATSVGGELFF	TGTGCCACCAGTGTAGGCGGGGAGCTGTTTTTT
many	.	TRBV5-4	TRBJ2-1	14	CASSLDSFENEQFF	TGTGCCAGCAGCTTGGACTCCTTTGAAAATGAGCAGTTCTTC
.	.	TRBV10-3	TRBJ1-1	13	CAISVGGASEAFF	TGTGCCATCAGTGTCGGCGGAGCCTCGGAAGCTTTCTTT
.	TRBD1	TRBV6-5	TRBJ1-4	15	CASSQQTGGAGKLFF	TGTGCCAGCAGTCAGCAAACAGGGGGAGCGGGAAAACTGTTTTTT
.	.	TRBV20-1	TRBJ1-1	10	CKRSRREAFF	TGCAAGCGATCCCGGAGGGAGGCTTTCTTT
many	.	TRBV12-3/TRBV12-4	TRBJ2-2	14	CASSLWGNTGELFF	TGTGCCAGCAGTTTATGGGGGAACACCGGGGAGCTGTTTTTT
many	TRBD1	TRBV29-1	TRBJ2-2	12	CSGGTVGGELFF	TGCAGCGGTGGGACAGTGGGTGGGGAGCTGTTTTTT
.	TRBD1	TRBV7-6	TRBJ1-1	14	CASSQAGGITVAFF	TGTGCCAGCAGCCAAGCAGGGGGGATCACTGTCGCTTTCTTT
.	.	TRBV12-3/TRBV12-4	TRBJ1-3	15	CASSLAGARVDTIYF	TGTGCCAGCAGTTTAGCCGGGGCGCGAGTAGACACCATATATTTT
many	.	TRBV5-1	TRBJ2-3	14	CASSLSSEADTQYF	TGCGCCAGCAGCTTGAGCAGCGAGGCAGATACGCAGTATTTT
.	.	TRBV7-6	TRBJ2-2	13	CARQGGNTGELFF	TGTGCTAGGCAGGGAGGGAACACCGGGGAGCTGTTTTTT
many	.	TRBV4-3	TRBJ2-6	15	CASSQGSSGANVLTF	TGCGCCAGCAGCCAAGGAAGTTCTGGGGCCAACGTCCTGACTTTC
.	.	TRBV6-6	TRBJ2-7	11	CATKGAYEQYF	TGTGCCACCAAGGGGGCCTACGAGCAGTACTTC
.	.	TRBV15	TRBJ2-6	14	CATSSQSGANVLTF	TGTGCCACCAGCAGCCAAAGTGGGGCCAACGTCCTGACTTTC
many	TRBD2	TRBV5-1	TRBJ2-1	16	CASSARSSGVYNEQFF	TGCGCCAGCAGCGCTCGCTCTAGCGGGGTCTACAATGAGCAGTTCTTC
many	TRBD1	TRBV19	TRBJ1-5	15	CASTPGGVIDQPQHF	TGTGCCAGTACCCCAGGGGGCGTTATTGATCAGCCCCAGCATTTT
many	.	TRBV7-6	TRBJ1-3	15	CASSLAWGAGNTIYF	TGTGCCAGCAGCTTAGCGTGGGGAGCTGGAAACACCATATATTTT
many	.	TRBV19	TRBJ1-5	15	CASSIAKGSNQPQHF	TGTGCCAGTAGTATAGCGAAGGGTAGCAATCAGCCCCAGCATTTT
.	TRBD1	TRBV19	TRBJ2-5	16	CASSLPGQGARETQYF	TGTGCCAGTAGTCTCCCGGGACAGGGGGCTCGGGAGACCCAGTACTTC
.	TRBD2	TRBV20-1	TRBJ2-7	16	CSARGVSGLSAYEQYF	TGCAGTGCTAGGGGGGTTAGCGGGCTGAGCGCCTACGAGCAGTACTTC
few	.	TRBV2	TRBJ2-5	12	CASTGAEETQYF	TGTGCCAGCACCGGTGCGGAAGAGACCCAGTACTTC
many	.	TRBV9	TRBJ1-1	13	CASSVEGNTEAFF	TGTGCCAGCAGCGTAGAGGGGAACACTGAAGCTTTCTTT
.	.	TRBV25-1	TRBJ1-2	14	CASSEFGTNYGYTF	TGTGCCAGCAGTGAATTTGGGACTAACTATGGCTACACCTTC
.	.	TRBV12-3/TRBV12-4	TRBJ1-2	12	CASSYGYYGYTF	TGTGCCAGCAGTTACGGCTACTATGGCTACACCTTC
.	.	TRBV29-1	TRBJ1-1	9	CSLNTEAFF	TGCAGCTTGAACACTGAAGCTTTCTTT
.	TRBD2	TRBV7-6	TRBJ2-1	14	CASTLLAGVNEQFF	TGTGCCAGCACCCTACTAGCGGGAGTCAATGAGCAGTTCTTC
.	.	TRBV20-1	TRBJ1-1	11	CSARAGTEAFF	TGCAGTGCTAGAGCCGGGACTGAAGCTTTCTTT
many	.	TRBV9	TRBJ2-7	11	CGGFSSYEQYF	TGCGGGGGCTTTAGCTCCTACGAGCAGTACTTC
many	TRBD1	TRBV19	TRBJ2-1	14	CASSTGQGQGPQFF	TGTGCCAGTAGTACAGGACAGGGACAGGGGCCGCAGTTCTTC
many	.	TRBV7-9	TRBJ2-5	13	CASSLQGWGTQYF	TGTGCCAGCAGCTTGCAGGGTTGGGGGACCCAGTACTTC
many	.	TRBV12-3/TRBV12-4	TRBJ2-5	15	CASSHSDRGAETQYF	TGTGCCAGCAGCCACTCTGACAGAGGGGCAGAGACCCAGTACTTC